This T cell receptor (beta chain) was captured in a study of blood T cell repertoires in COVID-19. Study-level background: From the United States, Italy and Spain came samples of acute and convalescent COVID-19. PBMCs, B-cell-depleted T cells, or T cells were the source of the cDNA or gDNA that made up the material.

Here immunoSEQ multiplex PCR was the method, and the copy in TCRdb shows in-frame clones only, minus some. The sample consists of 65,000 to 85,000 clones, around 82% of them appearing once. The length of the CDR3 is 15 residues. Germline CDR1 reads SGHRS; CDR2 reads YFSETQ. V dropped 4 bases and J dropped 2; count of bases not matched to a gene: 4. The V gene is TRBV5-1, the J gene TRBJ2-3; 10 bases fit TRBD2. Source material: peripheral blood. This sequence was found in a man in his fifties with active COVID-19. CDR3 loop: CASSGTSGTTDTQYF. The CDR3 DNA reads TGCGCCAGCAGCGGTACTAGCGGGACCACAGATACGCAGTATTTT.